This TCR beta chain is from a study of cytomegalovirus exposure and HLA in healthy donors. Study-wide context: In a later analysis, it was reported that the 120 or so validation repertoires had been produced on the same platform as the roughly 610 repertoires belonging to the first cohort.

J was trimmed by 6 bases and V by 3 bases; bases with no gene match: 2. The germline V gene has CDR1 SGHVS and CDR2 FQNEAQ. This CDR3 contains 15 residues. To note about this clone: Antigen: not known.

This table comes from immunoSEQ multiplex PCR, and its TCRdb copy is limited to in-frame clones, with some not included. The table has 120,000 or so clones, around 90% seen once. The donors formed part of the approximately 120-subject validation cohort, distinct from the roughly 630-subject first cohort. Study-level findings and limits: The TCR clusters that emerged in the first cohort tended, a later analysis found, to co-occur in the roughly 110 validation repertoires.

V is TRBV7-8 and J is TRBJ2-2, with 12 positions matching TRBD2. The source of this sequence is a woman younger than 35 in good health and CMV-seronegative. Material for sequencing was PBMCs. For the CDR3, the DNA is TGTGCCAGCAGCTTGCTAGCGGGAGGGGCCGGGGAGCTGTTTTTT. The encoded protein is CASSLLAGGAGELFF.